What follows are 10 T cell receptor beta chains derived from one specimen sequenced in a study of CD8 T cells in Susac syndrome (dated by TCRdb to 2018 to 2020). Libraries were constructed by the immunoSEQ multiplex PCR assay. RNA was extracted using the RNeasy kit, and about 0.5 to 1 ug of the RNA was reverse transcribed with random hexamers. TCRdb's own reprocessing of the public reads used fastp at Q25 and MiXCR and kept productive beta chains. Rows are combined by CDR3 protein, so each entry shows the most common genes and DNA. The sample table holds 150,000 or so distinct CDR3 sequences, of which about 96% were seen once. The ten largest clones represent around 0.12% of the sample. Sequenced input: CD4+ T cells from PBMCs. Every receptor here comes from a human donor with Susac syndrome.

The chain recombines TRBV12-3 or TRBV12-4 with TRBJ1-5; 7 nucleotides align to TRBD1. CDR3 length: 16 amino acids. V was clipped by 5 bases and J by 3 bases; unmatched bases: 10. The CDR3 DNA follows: TGTGCCAGCAGTGATACGACAGGGCGGTTCAATCAGCCCCAGCATTTT. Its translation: CASSDTTGRFNQPQHF.

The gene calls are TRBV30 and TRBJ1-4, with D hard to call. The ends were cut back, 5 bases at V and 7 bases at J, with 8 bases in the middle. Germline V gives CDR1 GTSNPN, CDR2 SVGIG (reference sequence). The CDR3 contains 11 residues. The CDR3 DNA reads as TGTGCCTGGGGTGGGGTTGAAAAACTGTTTTTT. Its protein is CAWGGVEKLFF.

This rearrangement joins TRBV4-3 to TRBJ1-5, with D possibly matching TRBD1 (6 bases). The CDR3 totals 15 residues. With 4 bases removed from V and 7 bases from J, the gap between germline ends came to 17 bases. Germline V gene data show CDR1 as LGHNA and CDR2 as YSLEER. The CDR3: CASSPFFGQQQPQHF. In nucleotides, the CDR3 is TGCGCCAGCAGCCCGTTCTTTGGACAGCAACAGCCCCAGCATTTT.

The CDR3 nucleotides read TGTGCCAGCAGTCCACAGGTGGGCCGTGCCTACGAGCAGTACTTC. Translated: CASSPQVGRAYEQYF. The chain has TRBV12-3 or TRBV12-4 and TRBJ2-7; D may be TRBD1 (5 bases). The CDR3 contains 15 residues. V lost 5 bases and J lost 2, with 16 bases in between.

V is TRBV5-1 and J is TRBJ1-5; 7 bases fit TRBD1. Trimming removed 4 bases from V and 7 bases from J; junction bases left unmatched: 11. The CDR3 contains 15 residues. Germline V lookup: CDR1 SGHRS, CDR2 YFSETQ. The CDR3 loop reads CASSGQAPSGQPQHF. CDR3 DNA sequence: TGCGCCAGCAGCGGACAGGCACCCAGTGGGCAGCCCCAGCATTTT.

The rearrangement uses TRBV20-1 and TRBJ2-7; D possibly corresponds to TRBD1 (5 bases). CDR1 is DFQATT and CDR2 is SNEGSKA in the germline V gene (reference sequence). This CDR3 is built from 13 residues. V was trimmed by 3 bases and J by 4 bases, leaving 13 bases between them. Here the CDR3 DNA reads TGCAGTGCTAGGACGCTACAGGAATACGAGCAGTACTTC. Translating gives CSARTLQEYEQYF.

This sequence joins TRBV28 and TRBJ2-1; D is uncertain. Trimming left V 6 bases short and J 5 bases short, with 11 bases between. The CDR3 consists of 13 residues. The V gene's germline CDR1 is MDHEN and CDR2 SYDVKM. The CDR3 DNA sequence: TGTGCCAGCAGCCTAGGACGGAACAATGAGCAGTTCTTC. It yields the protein CASSLGRNNEQFF.

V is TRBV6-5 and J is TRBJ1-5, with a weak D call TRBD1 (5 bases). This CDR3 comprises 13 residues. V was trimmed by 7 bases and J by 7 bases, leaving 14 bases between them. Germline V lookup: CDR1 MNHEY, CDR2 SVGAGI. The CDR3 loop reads CASTKFWGQPQHF. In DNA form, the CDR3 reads TGTGCCAGCACTAAATTCTGGGGCCAGCCCCAGCATTTT.

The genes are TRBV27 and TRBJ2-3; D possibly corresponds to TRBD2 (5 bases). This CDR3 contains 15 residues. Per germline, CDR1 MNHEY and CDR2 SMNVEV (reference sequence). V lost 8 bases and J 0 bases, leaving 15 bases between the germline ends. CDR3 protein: CASRPMEASTDTQYF. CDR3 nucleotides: TGTGCCAGCCGCCCAATGGAGGCTAGCACAGATACGCAGTATTTT.

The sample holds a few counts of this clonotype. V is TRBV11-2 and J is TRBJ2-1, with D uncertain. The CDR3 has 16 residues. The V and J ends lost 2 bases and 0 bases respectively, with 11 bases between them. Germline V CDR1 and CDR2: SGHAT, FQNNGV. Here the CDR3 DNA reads TGTGCCAGCAGCTTATCATCCTGGAGCTCCTACAATGAGCAGTTCTTC. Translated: CASSLSSWSSYNEQFF. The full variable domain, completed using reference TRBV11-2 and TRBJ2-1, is EAGVAQSPRYKIIEKRQSVAFWCNPISGHATLYWYQQILGQGPKLLIQFQNNGVVDDSQLPKDRFSAERLKGVDSTLKIQPAKLEDSAVYLCASSLSSWSSYNEQFFGPGTRLTVL.